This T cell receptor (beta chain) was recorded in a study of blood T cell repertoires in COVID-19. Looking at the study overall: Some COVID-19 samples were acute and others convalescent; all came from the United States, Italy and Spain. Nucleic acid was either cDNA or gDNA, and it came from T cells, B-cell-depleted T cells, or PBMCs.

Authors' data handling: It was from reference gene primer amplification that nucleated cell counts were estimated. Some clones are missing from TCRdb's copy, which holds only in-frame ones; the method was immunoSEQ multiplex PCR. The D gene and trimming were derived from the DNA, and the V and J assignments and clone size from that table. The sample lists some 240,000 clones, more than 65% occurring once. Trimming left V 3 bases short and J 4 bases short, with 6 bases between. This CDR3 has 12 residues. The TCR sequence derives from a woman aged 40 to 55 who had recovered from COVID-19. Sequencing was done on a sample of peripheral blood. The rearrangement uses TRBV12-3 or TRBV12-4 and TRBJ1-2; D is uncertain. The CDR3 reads CASSLGFYGYTF. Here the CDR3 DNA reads TGTGCCAGCAGTTTGGGCTTCTATGGCTACACCTTC.